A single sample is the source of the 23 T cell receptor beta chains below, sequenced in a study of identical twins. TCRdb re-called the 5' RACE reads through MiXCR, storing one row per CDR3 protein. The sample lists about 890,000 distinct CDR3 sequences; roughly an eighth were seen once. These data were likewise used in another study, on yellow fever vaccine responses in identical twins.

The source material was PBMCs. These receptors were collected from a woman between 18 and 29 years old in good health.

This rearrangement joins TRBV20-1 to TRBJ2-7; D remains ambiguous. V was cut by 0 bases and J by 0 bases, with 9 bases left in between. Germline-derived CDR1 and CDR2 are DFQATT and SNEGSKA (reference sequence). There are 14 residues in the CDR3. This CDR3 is CSARDKRSSYEQYV. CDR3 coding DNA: TGCAGTGCTAGAGACAAGAGGAGCTCCTACGAGCAGTACGTC.

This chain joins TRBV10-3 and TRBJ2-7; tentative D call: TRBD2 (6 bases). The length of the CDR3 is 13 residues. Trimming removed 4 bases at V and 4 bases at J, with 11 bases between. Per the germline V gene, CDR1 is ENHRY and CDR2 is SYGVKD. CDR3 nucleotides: TGTGCCATCAGTGTGGAGGGTCGGTACGAGCAGTACTTC. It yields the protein CAISVEGRYEQYF.

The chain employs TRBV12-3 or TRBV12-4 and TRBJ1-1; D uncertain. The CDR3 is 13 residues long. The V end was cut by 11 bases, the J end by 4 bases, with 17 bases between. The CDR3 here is CAGEVMEGTEAFF. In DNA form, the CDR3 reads TGTGCCGGGGAAGTTATGGAGGGCACTGAAGCTTTCTTT.

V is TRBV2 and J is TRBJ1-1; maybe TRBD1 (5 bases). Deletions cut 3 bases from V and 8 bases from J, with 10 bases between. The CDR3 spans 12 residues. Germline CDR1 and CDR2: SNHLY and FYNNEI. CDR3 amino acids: CASSESGPEAFF. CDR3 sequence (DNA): TGTGCCAGCAGTGAGTCGGGGCCCGAAGCTTTCTTT.

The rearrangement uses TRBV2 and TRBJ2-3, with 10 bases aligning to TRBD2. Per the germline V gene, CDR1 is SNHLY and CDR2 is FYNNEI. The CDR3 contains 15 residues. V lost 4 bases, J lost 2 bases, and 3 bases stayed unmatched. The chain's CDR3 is CASSGAGGLTDTQYF. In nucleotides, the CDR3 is TGTGCCAGCAGTGGAGCGGGAGGGCTCACAGATACGCAGTATTTT.

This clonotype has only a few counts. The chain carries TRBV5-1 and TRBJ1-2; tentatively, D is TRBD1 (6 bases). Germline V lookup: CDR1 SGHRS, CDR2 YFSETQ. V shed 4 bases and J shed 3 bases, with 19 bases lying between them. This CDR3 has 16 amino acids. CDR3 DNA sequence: TGCGCCAGCAGCCTTCTTCCCAGGGGAGGAGACTATGGCTACACCTTC. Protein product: CASSLLPRGGDYGYTF.

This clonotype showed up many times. The CDR3 DNA reads as TGTGCCAGCAGCCTTACCGGGACTCCGGTTTCAGAGACCCAGTACTTC. Translated, it gives CASSLTGTPVSETQYF. The genes are TRBV3-1 and TRBJ2-5; weak D call: TRBD2 (6 bases). V was cut by 4 bases and J by 4 bases, with 19 bases left in between. Germline V gene sequence: CDR1 LGHDT, CDR2 YNNKEL (reference sequence). The CDR3 has 16 residues.

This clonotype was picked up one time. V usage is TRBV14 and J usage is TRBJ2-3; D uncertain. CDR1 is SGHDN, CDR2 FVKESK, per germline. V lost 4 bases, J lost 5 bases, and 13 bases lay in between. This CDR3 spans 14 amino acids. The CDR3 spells CASSLDLLQDTQYF. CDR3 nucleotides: TGTGCCAGCAGCCTAGACCTACTACAAGATACGCAGTATTTT.

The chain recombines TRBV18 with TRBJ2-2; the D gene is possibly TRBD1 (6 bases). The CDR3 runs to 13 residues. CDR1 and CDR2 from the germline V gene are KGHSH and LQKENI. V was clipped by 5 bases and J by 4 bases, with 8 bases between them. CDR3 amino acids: CASSAQGTGELFF. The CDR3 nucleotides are TGTGCCAGCTCAGCACAGGGCACCGGGGAGCTGTTTTTT.

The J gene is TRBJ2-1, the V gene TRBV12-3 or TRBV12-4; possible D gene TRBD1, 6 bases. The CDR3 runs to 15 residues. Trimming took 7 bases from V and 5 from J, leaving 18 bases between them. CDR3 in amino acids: CASTPFRDNNNEQFF. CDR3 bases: TGTGCCAGCACCCCCTTCCGGGACAACAACAATGAGCAGTTCTTC.

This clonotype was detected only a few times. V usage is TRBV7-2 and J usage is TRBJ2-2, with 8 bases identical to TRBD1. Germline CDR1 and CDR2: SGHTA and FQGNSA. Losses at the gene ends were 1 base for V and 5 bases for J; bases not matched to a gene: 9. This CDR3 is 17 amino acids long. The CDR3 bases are TGTGCCAGCAGCTTAGGAGAAGGGCAGGGGGCGACCGGGGAGCTGTTTTTT. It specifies CASSLGEGQGATGELFF.

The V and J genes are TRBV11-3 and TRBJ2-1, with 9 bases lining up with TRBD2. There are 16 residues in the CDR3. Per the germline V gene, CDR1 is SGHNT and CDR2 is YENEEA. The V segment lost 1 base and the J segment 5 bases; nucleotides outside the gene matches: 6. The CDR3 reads CASSLGSGRGDNEQFF. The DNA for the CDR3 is TGTGCCAGCAGCTTAGGTAGCGGGAGAGGGGACAATGAGCAGTTCTTC. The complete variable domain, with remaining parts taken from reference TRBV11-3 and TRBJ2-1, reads EAGVVQSPRYKIIEKKQPVAFWCNPISGHNTLYWYLQNLGQGPELLIRYENEEAVDDSQLPKDRFSAERLKGVDSTLKIQPAELGDSAVYLCASSLGSGRGDNEQFFGPGTRLTVL.

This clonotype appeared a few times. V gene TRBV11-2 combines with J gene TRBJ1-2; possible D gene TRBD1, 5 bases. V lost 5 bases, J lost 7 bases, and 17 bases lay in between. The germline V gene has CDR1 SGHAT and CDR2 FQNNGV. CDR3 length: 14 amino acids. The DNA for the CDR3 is TGTGCCAGCAGCCCGCCAACGGGGGTGACTGGCTACACCTTC. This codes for CASSPPTGVTGYTF. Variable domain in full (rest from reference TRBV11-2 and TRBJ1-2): EAGVAQSPRYKIIEKRQSVAFWCNPISGHATLYWYQQILGQGPKLLIQFQNNGVVDDSQLPKDRFSAERLKGVDSTLKIQPAKLEDSAVYLCASSPPTGVTGYTFGSGTRLTVV.

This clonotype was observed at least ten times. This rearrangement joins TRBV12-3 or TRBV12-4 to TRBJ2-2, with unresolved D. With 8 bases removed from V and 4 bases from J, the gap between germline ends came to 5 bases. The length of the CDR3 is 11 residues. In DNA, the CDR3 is TGTGCCAGCCAAACCACCGGGGAGCTGTTTTTT. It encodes CASQTTGELFF.

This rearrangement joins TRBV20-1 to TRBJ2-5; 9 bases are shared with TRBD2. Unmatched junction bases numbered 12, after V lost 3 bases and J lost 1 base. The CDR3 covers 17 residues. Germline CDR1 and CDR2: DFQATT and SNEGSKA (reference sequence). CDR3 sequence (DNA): TGCAGTGCTAGCAATCTAGCGGGACCCAGGAGCCAAGAGACCCAGTACTTC. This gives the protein CSASNLAGPRSQETQYF.

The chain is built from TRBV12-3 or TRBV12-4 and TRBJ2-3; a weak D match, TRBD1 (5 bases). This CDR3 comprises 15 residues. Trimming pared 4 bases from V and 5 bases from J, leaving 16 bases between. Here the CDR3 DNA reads TGTGCCAGCAGTTCCGCGGCAGGGTGGGGAGATACGCAGTATTTT. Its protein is CASSSAAGWGDTQYF.

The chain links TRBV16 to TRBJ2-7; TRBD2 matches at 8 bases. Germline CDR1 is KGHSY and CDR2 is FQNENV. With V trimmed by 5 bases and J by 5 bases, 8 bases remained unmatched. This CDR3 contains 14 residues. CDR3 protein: CASSLRAGGHEQYF. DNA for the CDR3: TGTGCCAGCAGCTTACGGGCGGGAGGCCACGAGCAGTACTTC.

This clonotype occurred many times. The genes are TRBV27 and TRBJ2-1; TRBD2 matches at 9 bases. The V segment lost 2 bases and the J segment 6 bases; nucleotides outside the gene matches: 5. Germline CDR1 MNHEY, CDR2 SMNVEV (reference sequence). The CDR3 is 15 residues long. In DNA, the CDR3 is TGTGCCAGCAGTTTAAGAGCGGGGGGAGGCAATGAGCAGTTCTTC. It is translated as CASSLRAGGGNEQFF.

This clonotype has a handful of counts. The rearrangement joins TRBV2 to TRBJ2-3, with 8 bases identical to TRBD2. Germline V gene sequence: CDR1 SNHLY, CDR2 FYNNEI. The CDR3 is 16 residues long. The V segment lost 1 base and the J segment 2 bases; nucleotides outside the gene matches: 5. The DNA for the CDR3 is TGTGCCAGCAGTGAAGAAGCGGGGGCATCCACAGATACGCAGTATTTT. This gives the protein CASSEEAGASTDTQYF.

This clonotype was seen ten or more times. CDR3 DNA: TGTGCCAGCAGTTACTCACTAGCGGGAGGCTCCTACGAGCAGTACTTC. Its protein is CASSYSLAGGSYEQYF. The chain recombines TRBV6-5 with TRBJ2-7, with 12 nucleotides matching TRBD2. J gave up 0 bases and V 0 bases, and 0 bases lay outside the gene matches. Germline V lookup: CDR1 MNHEY, CDR2 SVGAGI. This CDR3 has 16 amino acids.

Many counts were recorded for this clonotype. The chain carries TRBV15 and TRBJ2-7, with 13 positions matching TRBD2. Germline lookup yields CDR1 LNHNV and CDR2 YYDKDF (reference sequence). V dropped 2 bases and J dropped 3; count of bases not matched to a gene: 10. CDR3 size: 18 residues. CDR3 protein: CATSRPPGLAGVFYEQYF. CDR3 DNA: TGTGCCACCAGCAGACCTCCCGGACTAGCGGGAGTGTTCTACGAGCAGTACTTC.

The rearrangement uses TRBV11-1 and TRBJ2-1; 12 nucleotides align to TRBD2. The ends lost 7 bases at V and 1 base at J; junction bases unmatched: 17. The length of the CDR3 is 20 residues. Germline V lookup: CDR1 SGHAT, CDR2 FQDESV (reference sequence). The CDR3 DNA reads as TGTGCCAGCATCACTTACTGGGATCGACTAGCGGGAGTGTCCTACAATGAGCAGTTCTTC. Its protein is CASITYWDRLAGVSYNEQFF. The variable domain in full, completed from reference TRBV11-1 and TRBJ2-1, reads EAEVAQSPRYKITEKSQAVAFWCDPISGHATLYWYRQILGQGPELLVQFQDESVVDDSQLPKDRFSAERLKGVDSTLKIQPAELGDSAMYLCASITYWDRLAGVSYNEQFFGPGTRLTVL.

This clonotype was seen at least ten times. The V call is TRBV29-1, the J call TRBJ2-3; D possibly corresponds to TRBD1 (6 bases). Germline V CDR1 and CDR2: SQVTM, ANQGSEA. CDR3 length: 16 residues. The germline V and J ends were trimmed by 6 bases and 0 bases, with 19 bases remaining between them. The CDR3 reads CSVLIGQSDSTDTQYF. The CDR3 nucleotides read TGCAGCGTGTTAATTGGACAGAGCGATAGCACAGATACGCAGTATTTT.